This note documents a single T cell receptor (beta chain) sequence. Its specificity is not known. CDR3 size: 14 residues. Trimming removed 7 bases at V and 4 bases at J, with 16 bases between. Germline V gene lookup returns CDR1 SNHLY and CDR2 FYNNEI. Some clones are missing from TCRdb's copy, which holds only in-frame ones; the method was immunoSEQ multiplex PCR. The profile shows under 100,000 clones, around 85% of them singletons. This specimen belongs to a study of OX40 agonist ivuxolimab in advanced cancers. Overall study context: A history of anti-PD-1, anti-PD-L1 or anti-CTLA-4 therapy was acceptable, and around 36% had some.

General study findings and limits: CD4+ and CD8+ blood T cells expanded clonally by week 6 at 0.1 to 3.0 mg/kg.

The rearrangement uses TRBV2 and TRBJ1-1, with D perhaps matching TRBD1 (5 bases). The origin of this receptor is an adult with an advanced solid tumor such as melanoma, head and neck, liver or kidney cancer. Sequencing was performed on CD4+ or CD8+ T cells sorted from blood, taken in a trial of the OX40 agonist ivuxolimab. The CDR3 nucleotides read TGTGCCAGCACCATAGGAGGGGATTCCACTGAAGCTTTCTTT. Its protein is CASTIGGDSTEAFF. The complete variable domain, with remaining parts taken from reference TRBV2 and TRBJ1-1, reads EPEVTQTPSHQVTQMGQEVILRCVPISNHLYFYWYRQILGQKVEFLVSFYNNEISEKSEIFDDQFSVERPDGSNFTLKIRSTKLEDSAMYFCASTIGGDSTEAFFGQGTRLTVV.